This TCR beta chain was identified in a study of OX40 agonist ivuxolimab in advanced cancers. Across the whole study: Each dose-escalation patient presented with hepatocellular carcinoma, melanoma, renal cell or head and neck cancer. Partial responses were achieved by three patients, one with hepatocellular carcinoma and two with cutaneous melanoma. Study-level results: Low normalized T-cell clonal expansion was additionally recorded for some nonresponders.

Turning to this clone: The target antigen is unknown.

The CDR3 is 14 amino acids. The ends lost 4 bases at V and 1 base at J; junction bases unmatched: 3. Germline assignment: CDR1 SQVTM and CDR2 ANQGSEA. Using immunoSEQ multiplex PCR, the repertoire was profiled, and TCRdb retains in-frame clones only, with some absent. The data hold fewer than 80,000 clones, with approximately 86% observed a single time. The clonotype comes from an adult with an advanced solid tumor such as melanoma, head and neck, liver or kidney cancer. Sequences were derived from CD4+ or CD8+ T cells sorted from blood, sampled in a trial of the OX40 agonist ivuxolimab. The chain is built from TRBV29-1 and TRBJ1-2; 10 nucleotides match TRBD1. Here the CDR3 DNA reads TGCAGCGTTGGGGGACAGGGGTTTAACTATGGCTACACCTTC. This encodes CSVGGQGFNYGYTF. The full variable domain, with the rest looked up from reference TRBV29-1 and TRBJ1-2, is SAVISQKPSRDICQRGTSLTIQCQVDSQVTMMFWYRQQPGQSLTLIATANQGSEATYESGFVIDKFPISRPNLTFSTLTVSNMSPEDSSIYLCSVGGQGFNYGYTFGSGTRLTVV.